These 26 T cell receptor beta chains share one sample of origin, sequenced in a study of low-dose radiotherapy and immunotherapy resistance in tumors. Gene-specific TRAV and TRBV primers were used for first-strand cDNA, covering alpha and beta chains. Amplification of TCRs used a constant-region primer and V-primer adapter for about 20 PCR cycles. Each CDR3 protein gets one entry after TCRdb re-called the reads with MiXCR. The sample has about 12,000 distinct CDR3 sequences, around 74% seen once. The origin of the receptors is a human donor with advanced metastatic prostate, ovarian, gallbladder or colorectal cancer (not recorded which). This table probably holds off-target reads from a library built for another chain.

The J gene is TRBJ2-1, the V gene TRBV24-1, with D hard to call. Germline V CDR1 and CDR2: KGHDR, SFDVKD. V gave up 4 bases and J gave up 0 bases, with 12 bases separating them. The CDR3 runs to 16 residues. This chain's CDR3 is CATSDPTPSSYNEQFF. Written as DNA, the CDR3 is TGTGCCACCAGTGACCCGACTCCGAGCTCCTACAATGAGCAGTTCTTC.

The chain combines TRBV5-1 with TRBJ1-1; D remains ambiguous. The ends were cut back, 4 bases at V and 8 bases at J, with 12 bases in the middle. Germline values: CDR1 SGHRS, CDR2 YFSETQ. The CDR3 totals 12 residues. This chain's CDR3 is CASSGQASEAFF. CDR3 nucleotide sequence: TGCGCCAGCAGCGGTCAGGCCTCAGAAGCTTTCTTT.

This chain links TRBV28 with TRBJ2-5; D is unresolved. From germline, CDR1 is MDHEN and CDR2 SYDVKM. There are 14 residues in the CDR3. Trimming stripped 8 bases from V and 1 base from J, with 14 bases between. The CDR3 bases are TGTGCCAGCCGTGGAGTAGCTGTCCAAGAGACCCAGTACTTC. Translation gives CASRGVAVQETQYF.

The chain carries TRBV28 and TRBJ1-4, with a tentative D call TRBD1 (5 bases). Trimming stripped 5 bases from V and 5 bases from J, with 18 bases between. CDR1 is MDHEN, CDR2 SYDVKM, per germline. This CDR3 region has 16 residues. The CDR3 region has the DNA TGTGCCAGCAGTCACTACAGGCAGGGCCAAAATGAAAAACTGTTTTTT. Translating it yields CASSHYRQGQNEKLFF.

The chain uses TRBV24-1 and TRBJ2-1; 10 bases line up with TRBD2. Germline CDR1 is KGHDR and CDR2 is SFDVKD. This CDR3 region has 16 residues. V trimming: 4 bases; J trimming: 2 bases; junction bases outside the gene matches: 4. CDR3 in amino acids: CATSDSSGSPYNEQFF. As DNA, the CDR3 is TGTGCCACCAGTGACTCTAGCGGGAGCCCCTACAATGAGCAGTTCTTC.

This chain joins TRBV5-1 and TRBJ2-2, with D perhaps matching TRBD2 (6 bases). CDR1 is SGHRS, CDR2 YFSETQ, per germline. The CDR3 is 19 amino acids. Trimming took 3 bases from V and 2 from J, leaving 23 bases between them. CDR3 in DNA: TGCGCCAGCAGCTCCTCTCGGGGGACGGACCCGGCAAACACCGGGGAGCTGTTTTTT. Its protein product is CASSSSRGTDPANTGELFF.

The chain couples TRBV29-1 to TRBJ2-1; D unresolved. V lost 8 bases, J lost 0 bases, and 11 bases lay in between. The CDR3 runs 13 residues. CDR1 and CDR2 from the germline V gene are SQVTM and ANQGSEA. The CDR3 DNA follows: TGCAGCCTCGGTGGCAGCTCCTACAATGAGCAGTTCTTC. As protein: CSLGGSSYNEQFF.

This clonotype was observed a few times. The chain couples TRBV2 to TRBJ1-1; tentative D call: TRBD1 (5 bases). Germline V lookup: CDR1 SNHLY, CDR2 FYNNEI. V lost 9 bases and J 0 bases, leaving 14 bases between the germline ends. The CDR3 is made up of 14 amino acids. The CDR3 here is CARGTTALNTEAFF. The DNA for the CDR3 is TGTGCCAGAGGGACGACAGCACTGAACACTGAAGCTTTCTTT.

The DNA for the CDR3 is TGTGCCAGCAGCCTAGGACCGGGACAGAAAGAGACCCAGTACTTC. It codes for CASSLGPGQKETQYF. This chain uses TRBV5-4 with TRBJ2-5; 7 bases agree with TRBD1. V trimming: 4 bases; J trimming: 3 bases; junction bases outside the gene matches: 9. Germline-derived CDR1 and CDR2 are SGHNT and YYREEE (reference sequence). The CDR3 sequence is 15 residues long.

This CDR3 reads CASSSPRGSSGNTIYF. CDR3 coding DNA: TGTGCCAGCAGTTCCCCCCGAGGGAGCTCTGGAAACACCATATATTTT. The chain employs TRBV12-3 or TRBV12-4 and TRBJ1-3; D gene unclear. CDR3 length: 16 residues. V lost 4 bases and J 0 bases, leaving 13 bases between the germline ends.

This rearrangement joins TRBV27 to TRBJ2-7; D call uncertain. This CDR3 region has 12 residues. Per germline, CDR1 MNHEY and CDR2 SMNVEV (reference sequence). V lost 2 bases, J lost 6 bases, and 8 bases lay in between. CDR3 sequence (DNA): TGTGCCAGCAGTTTAACGTCCAGCGAGCAGTACTTC. Its translation: CASSLTSSEQYF.

This clonotype was detected once. The chain combines TRBV27 with TRBJ2-1, with a possible D match to TRBD1 (5 bases). The CDR3 runs 16 residues. The germline gives CDR1 MNHEY, CDR2 SMNVEV (reference sequence). With 5 bases removed from V and 4 bases from J, the gap between germline ends came to 18 bases. CDR3 sequence: CASSPPGSWIYNEQFF. As DNA, the CDR3 is TGTGCCAGCAGTCCACCAGGGTCCTGGATTTACAATGAGCAGTTCTTC.

This clonotype was detected once. The chain joins TRBV28 to TRBJ1-2; 9 bases are a match to TRBD1. V lost 7 bases and J lost 5; bases outside the gene matches: 14. The germline CDR1 and CDR2 sequences are MDHEN and SYDVKM. The CDR3 is 16 residues long. DNA for the CDR3: TGTGCCAGCACTCGACCGGGACAGGGTAGCGGGTATGGCTACACCTTC. Translation: CASTRPGQGSGYGYTF.

The chain employs TRBV5-1 and TRBJ2-3; the match to TRBD2 covers 12 bases. There are 17 residues in the CDR3. CDR1 and CDR2 (germline): SGHRS, YFSETQ. V gave up 0 bases and J gave up 1 base; unmatched junction bases: 3. The CDR3 sequence: CASSLGLAGVGTDTQYF. CDR3 sequence (DNA): TGCGCCAGCAGCTTGGGACTAGCGGGAGTAGGCACAGATACGCAGTATTTT.

This clonotype occurred once. The rearrangement uses TRBV5-1 and TRBJ1-1; 7 positions match TRBD1. V shed 6 bases and J 2 bases; nucleotides not matched to a gene: 16. The germline V gene encodes CDR1 SGHRS and CDR2 YFSETQ. The CDR3 runs 17 residues. CDR3 sequence: CASTQGARGGANTEAFF. The CDR3 nucleotides read TGCGCCAGCACCCAGGGCGCCAGGGGGGGAGCTAACACTGAAGCTTTCTTT.

The chain uses TRBV29-1 and TRBJ1-1; possibly TRBD1 for D (6 bases). Germline V gene lookup returns CDR1 SQVTM and CDR2 ANQGSEA. V lost 5 bases and J lost 2, with 12 bases in between. The CDR3 totals 13 residues. The CDR3 region is CSVLRGGNTEAFF. DNA for the CDR3: TGCAGCGTTTTACGGGGGGGCAACACTGAAGCTTTCTTT.

The rearrangement joins TRBV5-6 to TRBJ1-3, with 7 bases lining up with TRBD1. The germline V gene has CDR1 SGHDT and CDR2 YYEEEE. The CDR3 totals 16 residues. The ends lost 4 bases at V and 0 bases at J; junction bases unmatched: 7. CDR3 sequence reads: CASSLQGLNSGNTIYF. CDR3 DNA: TGTGCCAGCAGCCTACAGGGGCTAAACTCTGGAAACACCATATATTTT.

This clonotype was counted once. The chain links TRBV5-5 to TRBJ1-1, with D possibly TRBD1 on 6 matching bases. Trimming pared 4 bases from V and 2 bases from J, leaving 12 bases between. The CDR3 has 14 residues. Germline loops: CDR1 SGHKS, CDR2 YYEKEE (reference sequence). CDR3 sequence (DNA): TGTGCCAGCAGCCGCCGAGGGGGTAACACTGAAGCTTTCTTT. It yields the protein CASSRRGGNTEAFF.

This clonotype occurred a few times. The chain recombines TRBV5-1 with TRBJ2-3; D ambiguous. V lost 0 bases and J 0 bases, leaving 8 bases between the germline ends. The CDR3 extends over 15 amino acids. Germline CDR1 is SGHRS and CDR2 is YFSETQ. The CDR3 region has the DNA TGCGCCAGCAGCTTGGACGGGCTTAGCACAGATACGCAGTATTTT. It specifies CASSLDGLSTDTQYF.

The chain links TRBV15 to TRBJ2-1; D remains ambiguous. Between the trimmed V and J ends, which lost 1 base and 5 bases, there was a span of 3 bases. Germline V gene lookup returns CDR1 LNHNV and CDR2 YYDKDF (reference sequence). The CDR3 spans 12 residues. The CDR3, as DNA: TGTGCCACCAGCAGAGGCGACAATGAGCAGTTCTTC. This gives the protein CATSRGDNEQFF.

The chain employs TRBV7-9 and TRBJ2-2; 7 bases fit TRBD2. Trimming cost V 7 bases and J 0 bases; bases outside gene matches: 5. CDR3 length equals 15 residues. Germline CDR1 SEHNR, CDR2 FQNEAQ (reference sequence). DNA of the CDR3: TGTGCCAGCACTAGAGCGGGGACGAACACCGGGGAGCTGTTTTTT. Protein sequence: CASTRAGTNTGELFF.

This clonotype appeared once. The chain carries TRBV29-1 and TRBJ2-7; a possible D gene is TRBD1 (6 bases). The germline CDR1 and CDR2 sequences are SQVTM and ANQGSEA. V was shortened by 7 bases and J by 2 bases, with 18 bases between the two germline ends. This CDR3 spans 14 amino acids. CDR3 nucleotides: TGCAGCGCTACTAACAGGGAAAATACCTACGAGCAGTACTTC. This codes for CSATNRENTYEQYF.

This sequence joins TRBV27 and TRBJ2-1; perhaps D is TRBD1 or TRBD2 (5 bases each). The CDR3 extends over 14 amino acids. Trimming took off 6 bases at V and 7 bases at J, with 16 bases between the two ends. Per germline, CDR1 MNHEY and CDR2 SMNVEV (reference sequence). The CDR3 DNA sequence: TGTGCCAGCAGCTTAGCGTATGGGGGTAATGAGCAGTTCTTC. Its protein product is CASSLAYGGNEQFF.

This rearrangement joins TRBV6-5 to TRBJ2-2; D remains ambiguous. The CDR3 has 12 amino acids. Germline CDR1 MNHEY, CDR2 SVGAGI. V was cut by 6 bases and J by 1 base, with 3 bases left in between. CDR3 DNA sequence: TGTGCCAGCAGCAGGAACACCGGGGAGCTGTTTTTT. It translates to CASSRNTGELFF.

This chain uses TRBV6-1 with TRBJ2-1; 8 bases agree with TRBD2. The J segment lost 4 bases and the V segment lost 5 bases, leaving 4 bases of the junction unmatched. There are 14 residues in the CDR3. Germline V gene lookup returns CDR1 MNHNS and CDR2 SASEGT. The CDR3 region has the DNA TGTGCCAGCAGTTTTAGCGGGATGTACAATGAGCAGTTCTTC. Translation: CASSFSGMYNEQFF.

V usage is TRBV29-1 and J usage is TRBJ2-1; 8 nucleotides line up with TRBD1. Germline values: CDR1 SQVTM, CDR2 ANQGSEA. The length of the CDR3 is 11 residues. Trimming at V came to 7 bases and at J to 15 bases, leaving 11 bases not matched to a gene. This CDR3 is CSADKQGVLFF. The CDR3 coding sequence is TGCAGCGCTGATAAACAGGGGGTTCTGTTCTTC.